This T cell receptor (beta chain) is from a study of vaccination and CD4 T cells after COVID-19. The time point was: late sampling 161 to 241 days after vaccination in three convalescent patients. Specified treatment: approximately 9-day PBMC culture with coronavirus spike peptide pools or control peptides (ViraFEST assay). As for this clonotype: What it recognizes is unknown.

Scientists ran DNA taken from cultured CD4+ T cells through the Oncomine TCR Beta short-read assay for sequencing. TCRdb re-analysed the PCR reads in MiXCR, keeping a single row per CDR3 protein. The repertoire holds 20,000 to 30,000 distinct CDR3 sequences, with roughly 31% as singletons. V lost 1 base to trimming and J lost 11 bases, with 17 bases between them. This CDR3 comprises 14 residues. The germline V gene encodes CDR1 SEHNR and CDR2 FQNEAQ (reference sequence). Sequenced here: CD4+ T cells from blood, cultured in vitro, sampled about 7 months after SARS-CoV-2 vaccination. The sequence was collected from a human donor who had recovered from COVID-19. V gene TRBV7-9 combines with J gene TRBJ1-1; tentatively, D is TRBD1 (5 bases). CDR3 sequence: CASSLERDFLRAFF. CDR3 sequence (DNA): TGTGCCAGCAGCTTAGAACGGGACTTCCTCCGGGCTTTCTTT.